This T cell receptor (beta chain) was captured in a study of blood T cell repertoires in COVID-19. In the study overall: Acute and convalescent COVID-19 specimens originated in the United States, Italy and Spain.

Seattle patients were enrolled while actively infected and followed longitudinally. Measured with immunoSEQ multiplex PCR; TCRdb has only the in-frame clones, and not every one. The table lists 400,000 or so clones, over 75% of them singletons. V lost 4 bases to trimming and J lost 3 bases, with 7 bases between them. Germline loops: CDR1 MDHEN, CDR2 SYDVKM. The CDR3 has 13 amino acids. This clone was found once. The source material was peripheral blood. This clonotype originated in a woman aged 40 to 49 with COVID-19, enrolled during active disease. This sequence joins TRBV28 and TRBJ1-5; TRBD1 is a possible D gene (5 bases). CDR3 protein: CASSSGLNQPQHF. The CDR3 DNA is TGTGCCAGCAGTTCGGGACTCAATCAGCCCCAGCATTTT.